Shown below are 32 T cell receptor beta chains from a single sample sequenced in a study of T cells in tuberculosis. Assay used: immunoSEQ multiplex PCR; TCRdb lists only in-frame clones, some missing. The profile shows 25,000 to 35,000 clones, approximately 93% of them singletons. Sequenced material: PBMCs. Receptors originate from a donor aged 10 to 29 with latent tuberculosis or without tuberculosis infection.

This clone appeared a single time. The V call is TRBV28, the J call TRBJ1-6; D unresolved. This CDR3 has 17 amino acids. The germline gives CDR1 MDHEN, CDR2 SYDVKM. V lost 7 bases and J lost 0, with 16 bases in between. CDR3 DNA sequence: TGTGCCAGCACCCGGAGGGCACGAAGCTCCTATAATTCACCCCTCCACTTT. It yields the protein CASTRRARSSYNSPLHF.

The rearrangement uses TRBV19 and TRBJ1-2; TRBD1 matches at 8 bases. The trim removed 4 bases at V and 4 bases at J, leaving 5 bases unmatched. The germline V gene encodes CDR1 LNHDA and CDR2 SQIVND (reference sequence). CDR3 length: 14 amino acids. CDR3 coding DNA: TGTGCCAGTAGTACGTTCGACAGGGGCTATGGCTACACCTTC. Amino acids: CASSTFDRGYGYTF.

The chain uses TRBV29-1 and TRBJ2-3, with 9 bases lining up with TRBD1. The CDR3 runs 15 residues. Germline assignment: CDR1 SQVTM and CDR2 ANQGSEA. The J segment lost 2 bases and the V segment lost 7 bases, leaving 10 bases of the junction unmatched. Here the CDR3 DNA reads TGCAGCGGAAGAAGACAGGGGGAATCCACAGATACGCAGTATTTT. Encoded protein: CSGRRQGESTDTQYF.

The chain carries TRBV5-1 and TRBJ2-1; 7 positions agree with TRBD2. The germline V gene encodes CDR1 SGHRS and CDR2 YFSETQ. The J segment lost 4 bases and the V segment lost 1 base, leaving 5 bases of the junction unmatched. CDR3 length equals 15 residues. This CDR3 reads CASSLTTSRYNEQFF. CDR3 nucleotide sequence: TGCGCCAGCAGCTTGACGACTAGCAGATACAATGAGCAGTTCTTC.

The CDR3 coding sequence is TGTGCCAGCAGTTCTGGACAGGGTAGGACTAATGAAAAACTGTTTTTT. Protein: CASSSGQGRTNEKLFF. The V and J genes are TRBV27 and TRBJ1-4, with TRBD1 identical over 8 bases. Germline loops: CDR1 MNHEY, CDR2 SMNVEV (reference sequence). Trimming removed 4 bases from V and 2 bases from J; junction bases left unmatched: 6. The CDR3 contains 16 residues.

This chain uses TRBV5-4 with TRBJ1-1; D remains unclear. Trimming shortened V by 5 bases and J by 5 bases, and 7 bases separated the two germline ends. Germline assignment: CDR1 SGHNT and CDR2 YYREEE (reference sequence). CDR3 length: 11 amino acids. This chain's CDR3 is CASRAGTEAFF. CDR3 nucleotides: TGTGCCAGCAGGGCAGGTACTGAAGCTTTCTTT.

CDR3 amino acids: CASNPDRYQPQHF. The CDR3 coding sequence is TGTGCCAGCAACCCAGACAGGTATCAGCCCCAGCATTTT. The V and J genes are TRBV28 and TRBJ1-5; TRBD1 is a possible D gene (6 bases). The germline V gene encodes CDR1 MDHEN and CDR2 SYDVKM. V was trimmed by 7 bases and J by 5 bases, leaving 12 bases between them. The CDR3 extends over 13 amino acids.

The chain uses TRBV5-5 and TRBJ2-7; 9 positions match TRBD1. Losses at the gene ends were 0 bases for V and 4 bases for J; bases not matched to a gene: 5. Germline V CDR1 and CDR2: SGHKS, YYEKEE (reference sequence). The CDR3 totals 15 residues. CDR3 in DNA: TGTGCCAGCAGCTTGGGGGACAGGGTTCCTTACGAGCAGTACTTC. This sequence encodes CASSLGDRVPYEQYF.

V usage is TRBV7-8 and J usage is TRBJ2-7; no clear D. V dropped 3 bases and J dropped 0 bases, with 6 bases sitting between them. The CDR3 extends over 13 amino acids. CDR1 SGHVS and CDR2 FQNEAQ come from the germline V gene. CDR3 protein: CASSFGSSYEQYF. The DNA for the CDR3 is TGTGCCAGCAGCTTTGGCAGCTCCTACGAGCAGTACTTC.

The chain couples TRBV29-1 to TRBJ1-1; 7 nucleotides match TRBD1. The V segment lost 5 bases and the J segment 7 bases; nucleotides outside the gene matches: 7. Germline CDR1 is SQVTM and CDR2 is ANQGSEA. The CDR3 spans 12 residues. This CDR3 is CSVRGDSHEAFF. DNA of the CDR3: TGCAGCGTTCGTGGGGACAGTCATGAAGCTTTCTTT.

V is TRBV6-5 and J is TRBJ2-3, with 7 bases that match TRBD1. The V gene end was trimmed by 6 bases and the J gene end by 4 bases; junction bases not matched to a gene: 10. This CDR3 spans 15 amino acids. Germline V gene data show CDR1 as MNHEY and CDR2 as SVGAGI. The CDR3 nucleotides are TGTGCCAGCAGGAGGGGGCCTCGGGTATCAGATACGCAGTATTTT. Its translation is CASRRGPRVSDTQYF.

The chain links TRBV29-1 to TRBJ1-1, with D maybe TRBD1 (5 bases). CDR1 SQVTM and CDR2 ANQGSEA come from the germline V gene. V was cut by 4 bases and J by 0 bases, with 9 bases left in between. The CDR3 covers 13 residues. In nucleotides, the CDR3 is TGCAGCGTTGTTTGGGGCATGAACACTGAAGCTTTCTTT. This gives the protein CSVVWGMNTEAFF. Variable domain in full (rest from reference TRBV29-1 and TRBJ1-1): SAVISQKPSRDICQRGTSLTIQCQVDSQVTMMFWYRQQPGQSLTLIATANQGSEATYESGFVIDKFPISRPNLTFSTLTVSNMSPEDSSIYLCSVVWGMNTEAFFGQGTRLTVV.

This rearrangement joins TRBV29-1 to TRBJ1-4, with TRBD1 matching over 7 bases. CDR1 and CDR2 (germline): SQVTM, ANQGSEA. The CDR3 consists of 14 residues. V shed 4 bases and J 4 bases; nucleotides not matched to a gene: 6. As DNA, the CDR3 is TGCAGCGTTGTGGGGGGACAGTTTAATGAAAAACTGTTTTTT. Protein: CSVVGGQFNEKLFF.

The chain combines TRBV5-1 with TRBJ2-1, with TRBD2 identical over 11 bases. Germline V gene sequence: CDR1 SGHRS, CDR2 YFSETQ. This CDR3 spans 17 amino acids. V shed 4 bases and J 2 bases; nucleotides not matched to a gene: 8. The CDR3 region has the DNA TGCGCCAGCAGCCGGCTTGGGACTAGCGGAGCCTACAATGAGCAGTTCTTC. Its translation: CASSRLGTSGAYNEQFF.

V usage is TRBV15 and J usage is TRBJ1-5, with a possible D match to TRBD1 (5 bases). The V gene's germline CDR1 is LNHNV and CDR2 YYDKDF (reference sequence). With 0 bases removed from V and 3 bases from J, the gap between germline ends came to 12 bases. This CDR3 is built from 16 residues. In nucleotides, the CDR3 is TGTGCCACCAGCAGAGATAACAGGCAGCTCAATCAGCCCCAGCATTTT. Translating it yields CATSRDNRQLNQPQHF.

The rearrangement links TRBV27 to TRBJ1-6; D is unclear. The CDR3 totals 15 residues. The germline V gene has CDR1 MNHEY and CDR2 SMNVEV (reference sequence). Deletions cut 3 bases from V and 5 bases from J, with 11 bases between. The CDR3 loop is CASSFRPLNNSPLHF. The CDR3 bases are TGTGCCAGCAGTTTTCGGCCACTAAATAATTCACCCCTCCACTTT.

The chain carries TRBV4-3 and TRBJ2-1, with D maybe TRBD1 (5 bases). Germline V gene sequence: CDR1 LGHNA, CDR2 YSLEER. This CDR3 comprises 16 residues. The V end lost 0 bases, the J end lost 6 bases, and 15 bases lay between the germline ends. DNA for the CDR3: TGCGCCAGCAGCCAAGATCGGTTAGCAGGGCGCAATGAGCAGTTCTTC. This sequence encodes CASSQDRLAGRNEQFF.

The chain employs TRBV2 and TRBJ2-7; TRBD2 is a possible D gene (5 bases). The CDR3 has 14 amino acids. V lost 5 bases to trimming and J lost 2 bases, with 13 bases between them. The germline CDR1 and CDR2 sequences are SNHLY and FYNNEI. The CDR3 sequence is CASSLTRVTYEQYF. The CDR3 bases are TGTGCCAGCAGTCTAACTAGGGTAACCTACGAGCAGTACTTC.

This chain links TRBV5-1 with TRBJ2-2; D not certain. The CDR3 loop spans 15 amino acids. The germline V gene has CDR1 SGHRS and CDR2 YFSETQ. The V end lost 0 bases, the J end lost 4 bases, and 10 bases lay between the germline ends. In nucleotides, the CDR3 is TGCGCCAGCAGCTTGGGAACGGGTGTCACCGGGGAGCTGTTTTTT. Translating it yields CASSLGTGVTGELFF.

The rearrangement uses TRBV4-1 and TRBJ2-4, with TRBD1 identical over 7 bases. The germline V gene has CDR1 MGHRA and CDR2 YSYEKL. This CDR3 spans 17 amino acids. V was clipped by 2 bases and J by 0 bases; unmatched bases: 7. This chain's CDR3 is CASSQWDSLIAKNIQYF. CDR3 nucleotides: TGCGCCAGCAGCCAATGGGACAGCCTAATAGCCAAAAACATTCAGTACTTC.

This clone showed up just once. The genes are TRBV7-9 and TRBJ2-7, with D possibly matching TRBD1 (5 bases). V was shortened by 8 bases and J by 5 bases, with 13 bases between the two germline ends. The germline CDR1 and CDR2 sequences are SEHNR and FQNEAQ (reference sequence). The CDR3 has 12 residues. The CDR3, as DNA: TGTGCCAGCGGGGCTAAACTCGACGAGCAGTACTTC. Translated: CASGAKLDEQYF. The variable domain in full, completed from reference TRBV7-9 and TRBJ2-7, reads DTGVSQNPRHKITKRGQNVTFRCDPISEHNRLYWYRQTLGQGPEFLTYFQNEAQLEKSRLLSDRFSAERPKGSFSTLEIQRTEQGDSAMYLCASGAKLDEQYFGPGTRLTVT.

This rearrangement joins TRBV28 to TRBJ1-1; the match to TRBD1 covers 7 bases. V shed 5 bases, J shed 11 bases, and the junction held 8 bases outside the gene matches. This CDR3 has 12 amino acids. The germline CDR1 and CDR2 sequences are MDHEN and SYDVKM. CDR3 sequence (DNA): TGTGCCAGCAGTCCCTTACAGGGGCTCGCTTTCTTT. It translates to CASSPLQGLAFF.

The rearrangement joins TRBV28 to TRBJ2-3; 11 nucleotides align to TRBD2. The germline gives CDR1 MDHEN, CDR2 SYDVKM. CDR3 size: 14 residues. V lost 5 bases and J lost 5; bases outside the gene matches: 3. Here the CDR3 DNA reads TGTGCCAGCAGTCTAGCGGGAGGTAAAGATACGCAGTATTTT. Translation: CASSLAGGKDTQYF.

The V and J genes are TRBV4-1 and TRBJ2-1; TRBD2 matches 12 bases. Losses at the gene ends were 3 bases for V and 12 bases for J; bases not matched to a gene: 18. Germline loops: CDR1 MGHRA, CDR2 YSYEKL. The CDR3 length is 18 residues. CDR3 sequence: CASSHQGLYLAGGLGQFF. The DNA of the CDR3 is TGCGCCAGCAGCCACCAAGGTTTATATCTAGCGGGAGGGTTGGGGCAGTTCTTC.

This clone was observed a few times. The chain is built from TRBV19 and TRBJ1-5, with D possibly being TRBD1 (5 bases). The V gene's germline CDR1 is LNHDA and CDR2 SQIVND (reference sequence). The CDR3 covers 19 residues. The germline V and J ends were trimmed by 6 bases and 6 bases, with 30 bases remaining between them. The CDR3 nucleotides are TGTGCCAGTAGGATCGGCGATAAATATAGGGGTCCTTCGGGTCAGCCCCAGCATTTT. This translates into CASRIGDKYRGPSGQPQHF.

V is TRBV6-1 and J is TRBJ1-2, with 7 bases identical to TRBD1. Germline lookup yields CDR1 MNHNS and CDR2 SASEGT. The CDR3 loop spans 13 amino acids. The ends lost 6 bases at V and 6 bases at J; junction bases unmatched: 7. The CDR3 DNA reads TGTGCCAGCAGCGCGGGACAGAGAAATGGCTACACCTTC. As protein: CASSAGQRNGYTF.

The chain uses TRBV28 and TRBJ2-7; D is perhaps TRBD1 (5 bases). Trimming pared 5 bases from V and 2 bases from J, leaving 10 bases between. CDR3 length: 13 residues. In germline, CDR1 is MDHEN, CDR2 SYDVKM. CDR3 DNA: TGTGCCAGCAGTGGCAGGGCCCCCTACGAGCAGTACTTC. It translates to CASSGRAPYEQYF.

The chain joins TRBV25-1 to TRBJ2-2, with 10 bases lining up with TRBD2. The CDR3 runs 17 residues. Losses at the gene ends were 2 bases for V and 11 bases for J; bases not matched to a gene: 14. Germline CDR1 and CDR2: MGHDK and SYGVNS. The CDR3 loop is CASSEHSGGARIGELFF. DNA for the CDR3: TGTGCCAGCAGTGAACACAGCGGGGGGGCCAGAATCGGAGAGCTGTTTTTT.

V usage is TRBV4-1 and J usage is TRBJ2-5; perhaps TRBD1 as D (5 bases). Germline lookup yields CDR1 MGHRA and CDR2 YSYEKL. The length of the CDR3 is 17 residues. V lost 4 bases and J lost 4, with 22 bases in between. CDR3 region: CASSPTSTGMVGETQYF. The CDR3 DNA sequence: TGCGCCAGCAGCCCGACCTCCACAGGAATGGTGGGAGAGACCCAGTACTTC.

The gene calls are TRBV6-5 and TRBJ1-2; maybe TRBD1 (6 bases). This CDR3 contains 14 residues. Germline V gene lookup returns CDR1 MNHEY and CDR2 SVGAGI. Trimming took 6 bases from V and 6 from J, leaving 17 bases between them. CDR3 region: CASSLMRGGHGYTF. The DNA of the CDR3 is TGTGCCAGCAGCTTAATGAGGGGGGGACATGGCTACACCTTC.

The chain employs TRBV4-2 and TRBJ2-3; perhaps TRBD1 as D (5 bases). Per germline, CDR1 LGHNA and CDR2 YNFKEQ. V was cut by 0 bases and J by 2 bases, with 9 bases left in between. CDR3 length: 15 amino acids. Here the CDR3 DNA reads TGTGCCAGCAGCCAAGAAGGGGCTCTCACAGATACGCAGTATTTT. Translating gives CASSQEGALTDTQYF.

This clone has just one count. The DNA for the CDR3 is TGTGCCAGCAGTCGCGGACAGGGAGGCAATGAAAAACTGTTTTTT. Its translation: CASSRGQGGNEKLFF. The chain employs TRBV28 and TRBJ1-4; TRBD1 aligns across 8 bases. This CDR3 has 15 residues. V was pared by 5 bases and J by 5 bases, with 7 bases of the junction left unmatched. Germline CDR1 MDHEN, CDR2 SYDVKM.